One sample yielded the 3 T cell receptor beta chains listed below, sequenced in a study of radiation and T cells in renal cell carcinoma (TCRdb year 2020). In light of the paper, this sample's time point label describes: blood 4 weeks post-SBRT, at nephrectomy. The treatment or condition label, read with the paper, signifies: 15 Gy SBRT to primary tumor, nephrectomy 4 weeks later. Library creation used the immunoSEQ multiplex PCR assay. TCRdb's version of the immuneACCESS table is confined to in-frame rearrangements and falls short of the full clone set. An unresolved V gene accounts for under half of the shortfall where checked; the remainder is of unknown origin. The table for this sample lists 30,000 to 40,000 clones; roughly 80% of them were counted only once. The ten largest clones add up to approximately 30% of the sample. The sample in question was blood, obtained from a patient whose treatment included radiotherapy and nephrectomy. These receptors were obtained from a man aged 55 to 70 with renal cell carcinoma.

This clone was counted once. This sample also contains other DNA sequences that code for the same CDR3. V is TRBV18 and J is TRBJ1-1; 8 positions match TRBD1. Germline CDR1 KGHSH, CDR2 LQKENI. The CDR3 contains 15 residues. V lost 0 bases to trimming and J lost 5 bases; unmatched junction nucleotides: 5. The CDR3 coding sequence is TGTGCCAGCTCACCACCTCAAGGACAGGGTACTGAAGCTTTCTTT. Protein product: CASSPPQGQGTEAFF.

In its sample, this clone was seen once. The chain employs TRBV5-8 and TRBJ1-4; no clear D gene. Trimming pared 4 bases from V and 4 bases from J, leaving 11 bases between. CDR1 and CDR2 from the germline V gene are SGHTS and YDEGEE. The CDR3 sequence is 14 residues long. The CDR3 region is CASSMRTYNEKLFF. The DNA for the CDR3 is TGTGCCAGCAGCATGCGGACTTATAATGAAAAACTGTTTTTT.

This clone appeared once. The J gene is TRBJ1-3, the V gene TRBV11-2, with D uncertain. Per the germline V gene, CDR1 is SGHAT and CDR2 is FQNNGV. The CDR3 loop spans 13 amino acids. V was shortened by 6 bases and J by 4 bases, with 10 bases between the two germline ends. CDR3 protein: CASREGGGNTIYF. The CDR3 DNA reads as TGTGCCAGCAGAGAGGGAGGCGGAAACACCATATATTTT. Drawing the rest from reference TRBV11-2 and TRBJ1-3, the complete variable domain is EAGVAQSPRYKIIEKRQSVAFWCNPISGHATLYWYQQILGQGPKLLIQFQNNGVVDDSQLPKDRFSAERLKGVDSTLKIQPAKLEDSAVYLCASREGGGNTIYFGEGSWLTVV.